The 17 T cell receptor beta chains below were found in one sample sequenced in a study of T-cell memory formation after mild COVID-19. TCRdb used MiXCR to reprocess the 5' RACE reads, holding one entry per CDR3 protein. The profile shows some 490,000 distinct CDR3 sequences, 15% to 20% of them singletons. Sequencing was performed on PBMCs or a T cell subset sorted from them (not recorded which). The receptors were sampled from an adult woman who had mild COVID-19 (a few samples of this study predate the infection). Cell type and time point are not known.

V gene TRBV4-1 combines with J gene TRBJ2-7; the match to TRBD1 covers 7 bases. V shed 1 base, J shed 3 bases, and the junction held 3 bases outside the gene matches. The V gene's germline CDR1 is MGHRA and CDR2 YSYEKL. There are 14 residues in the CDR3. CDR3 DNA: TGCGCCAGCAGCCAAGTGCGACAGGGCTACGAGCAGTACTTC. It codes for CASSQVRQGYEQYF.

In DNA, the CDR3 is TGTGCCAGCAGCGGGCTTCCCCCAGGCACAGATACGCAGTATTTT. It specifies CASSGLPPGTDTQYF. The rearrangement uses TRBV9 and TRBJ2-3; D gene ambiguous. Trimming removed 3 bases at V and 1 base at J, with 12 bases between. Germline lookup yields CDR1 SGDLS and CDR2 YYNGEE. CDR3 length: 15 residues.

This clonotype was found a few times. This chain links TRBV5-6 with TRBJ2-6; D gene ambiguous. V was shortened by 2 bases and J by 0 bases, with 9 bases between the two germline ends. The CDR3 contains 16 residues. CDR1 and CDR2 from the germline V gene are SGHDT and YYEEEE. CDR3 in DNA: TGTGCCAGCAGCTTCCGCGTTTCCTCTGGGGCCAACGTCCTGACTTTC. This codes for CASSFRVSSGANVLTF. Based on the CDR3 plus reference TRBV5-6 and TRBJ2-6, the full variable domain is DAGVTQSPTHLIKTRGQQVTLRCSPKSGHDTVSWYQQALGQGPQFIFQYYEEEERQRGNFPDRFSGHQFPNYSSELNVNALLLGDSALYLCASSFRVSSGANVLTFGAGSRLTVL.

This clonotype was counted only a few times. The genes are TRBV3-1 and TRBJ2-2; D possibly uses TRBD1 or TRBD2 (7 bases each). Germline lookup yields CDR1 LGHDT and CDR2 YNNKEL (reference sequence). This CDR3 is built from 15 residues. V was cut by 6 bases and J by 5 bases, with 16 bases left in between. Here the CDR3 reads CASRPGGAGTGELFF. As DNA, the CDR3 is TGTGCCAGCAGACCAGGGGGGGCCGGAACCGGGGAGCTGTTTTTT. The entire variable domain, with the rest obtained from reference TRBV3-1 and TRBJ2-2, is as follows: DTAVSQTPKYLVTQMGNDKSIKCEQNLGHDTMYWYKQDSKKFLKIMFSYNNKELIINETVPNRFSPKSPDKAHLNLHINSLELGDSAVYFCASRPGGAGTGELFFGEGSRLTVL.

The chain is built from TRBV20-1 and TRBJ2-7; D is uncertain. CDR3 length: 10 amino acids. CDR1 and CDR2 from the germline V gene are DFQATT and SNEGSKA (reference sequence). The V end lost 1 base, the J end lost 5 bases, and 3 bases lay between the germline ends. This CDR3 reads CSARANEQYF. Written as DNA, the CDR3 is TGCAGTGCTAGAGCGAACGAGCAGTACTTC.

This clonotype showed up just a few times. This rearrangement joins TRBV7-2 to TRBJ2-5; D is unresolved. Trimming removed 5 bases at V and 4 bases at J, with 8 bases between. This CDR3 has 12 residues. Germline-derived CDR1 and CDR2 are SGHTA and FQGNSA. The DNA of the CDR3 is TGTGCCAGCAGCCAGTACACAGAGACCCAGTACTTC. It specifies CASSQYTETQYF.

The chain's CDR3 is CASSHSQVNVDSYEQYF. The CDR3 DNA reads as TGTGCCAGCAGCCATTCACAGGTTAATGTCGACTCCTACGAGCAGTACTTC. V and J are TRBV14 and TRBJ2-7, with a weak D call TRBD1 (5 bases). Germline V lookup: CDR1 SGHDN, CDR2 FVKESK. The CDR3 contains 17 residues. V lost 3 bases to trimming and J lost 0 bases, with 18 bases between them.

The table lists this clonotype with many counts. The CDR3: CAISEPAGVYNEQFF. The CDR3 DNA sequence: TGTGCCATCAGTGAGCCAGCGGGAGTCTACAATGAGCAGTTCTTC. V and J are TRBV10-3 and TRBJ2-1, with 8 bases identical to TRBD2. CDR3 size: 15 residues. The J segment lost 3 bases and the V segment lost 2 bases, leaving 3 bases of the junction unmatched. Germline V gives CDR1 ENHRY, CDR2 SYGVKD.

The chain joins TRBV20-1 to TRBJ2-7, with 16 bases matching TRBD2. Losses at the gene ends were 5 bases for V and 0 bases for J; bases not matched to a gene: 7. Germline V gene sequence: CDR1 DFQATT, CDR2 SNEGSKA (reference sequence). The CDR3 has 17 residues. For the CDR3, the DNA is TGCAGTGCTCCGGGACTAGCGGGAGGGAGATACTCCTACGAGCAGTACTTC. Its translation: CSAPGLAGGRYSYEQYF.

Here the CDR3 DNA reads TGTGCCAGCAGCCCCTGGGACAGTTGGTACCAAGAGACCCAGTACTTC. Translation: CASSPWDSWYQETQYF. V usage is TRBV5-5 and J usage is TRBJ2-5, with 7 bases that match TRBD1. Germline lookup yields CDR1 SGHKS and CDR2 YYEKEE (reference sequence). V was pared by 4 bases and J by 0 bases, with 9 bases of the junction left unmatched. The CDR3 loop spans 16 amino acids. Together with reference TRBV5-5 and TRBJ2-5, the CDR3 gives the full variable domain: DAGVTQSPTHLIKTRGQQVTLRCSPISGHKSVSWYQQVLGQGPQFIFQYYEKEERGRGNFPDRFSARQFPNYSSELNVNALLLGDSALYLCASSPWDSWYQETQYFGPGTRLLVL.

This clonotype was observed a handful of times. J is TRBJ2-2 and V is TRBV30; 10 bases match TRBD1. The CDR3 spans 15 residues. Trimming removed 4 bases from V and 6 bases from J; junction bases left unmatched: 8. Germline CDR1 GTSNPN, CDR2 SVGIG (reference sequence). CDR3 sequence (DNA): TGTGCCTGGACCAGACAGGGGGCGTTGGCCGGGGAGCTGTTTTTT. Translated: CAWTRQGALAGELFF.

The chain employs TRBV7-6 and TRBJ1-2, with D tentatively TRBD1 (5 bases). Per the germline V gene, CDR1 is SGHVS and CDR2 is FNYEAQ. V lost 0 bases to trimming and J lost 4 bases, with 12 bases between them. The CDR3 sequence is 15 residues long. CDR3 bases: TGTGCCAGCAGCTTAGCCCCCAGGGTATCCTATGGCTACACCTTC. Amino acid sequence: CASSLAPRVSYGYTF.

This clonotype was seen more than once but under ten times. The chain uses TRBV19 and TRBJ2-5, with 10 bases that match TRBD1. Trimming cost V 3 bases and J 2 bases; bases outside gene matches: 6. The CDR3 runs to 16 residues. Germline V gene data show CDR1 as LNHDA and CDR2 as SQIVND (reference sequence). As DNA, the CDR3 is TGTGCCAGTAGTATTCGACAGGGGGCGGGACAAGAGACCCAGTACTTC. Its protein is CASSIRQGAGQETQYF.

The CDR3 loop reads CASSLTAGAGSYEQYF. In nucleotides, the CDR3 is TGTGCCAGCAGCTTAACGGCGGGAGCGGGATCCTACGAGCAGTACTTC. The chain recombines TRBV11-2 with TRBJ2-7; TRBD2 agrees at 7 bases. Trimming removed 2 bases from V and 1 base from J; junction bases left unmatched: 8. The CDR3 contains 16 residues. CDR1 SGHAT and CDR2 FQNNGV come from the germline V gene.

J is TRBJ2-7 and V is TRBV4-1; maybe TRBD2 (6 bases). Germline loops: CDR1 MGHRA, CDR2 YSYEKL. The CDR3 sequence is 17 residues long. The V end lost 0 bases, the J end lost 3 bases, and 18 bases lay between the germline ends. CDR3 protein: CASSQESMGAGLYEQYF. The CDR3 nucleotides are TGCGCCAGCAGCCAAGAGTCTATGGGTGCGGGACTCTACGAGCAGTACTTC.

CDR3 amino acids: CASSNPGPTYEQYF. CDR3 DNA: TGTGCCAGCAGTAATCCGGGACCTACCTACGAGCAGTACTTC. The chain employs TRBV11-2 and TRBJ2-7; D possibly matches TRBD1 or TRBD2 (5 bases each). This CDR3 spans 14 amino acids. Trimming cost V 6 bases and J 2 bases, with 14 bases left between them. Germline CDR1 and CDR2: SGHAT and FQNNGV.

This clonotype was observed a handful of times. The chain uses TRBV18 and TRBJ2-7; the match to TRBD1 covers 7 bases. Trimming cost V 8 bases and J 4 bases; bases outside gene matches: 17. CDR1 is KGHSH and CDR2 is LQKENI in the germline V gene. The CDR3 is 16 residues long. Here the CDR3 reads CASQLVLGQEVYEQYF. CDR3 nucleotide sequence: TGTGCCAGCCAACTTGTTTTAGGACAGGAGGTATACGAGCAGTACTTC.